These 18 T cell receptor beta chains were all obtained from the same sample, sequenced in a study of blood T cell repertoires in COVID-19. Some clones are missing from TCRdb's copy, which holds only in-frame ones; the method was immunoSEQ multiplex PCR. The table includes around 72,000 clones, approximately 87% detected once. Source material: peripheral blood. These receptors all come from an elderly woman with acute or convalescent COVID-19.

The chain links TRBV19 to TRBJ2-2; 8 nucleotides line up with TRBD1. CDR3 length: 14 amino acids. V dropped 9 bases and J dropped 6; count of bases not matched to a gene: 9. The germline CDR1 and CDR2 sequences are LNHDA and SQIVND (reference sequence). DNA for the CDR3: TGTGCCAGCAATATCCTACAGGGGGCCGGGGAGCTGTTTTTT. Amino acids: CASNILQGAGELFF.

This clone came up many times. The V gene is TRBV6-6, the J gene TRBJ1-2; 7 bases are shared with TRBD1. The V gene end was trimmed by 6 bases and the J gene end by 8 bases; junction bases not matched to a gene: 9. CDR3 length equals 13 residues. The germline gives CDR1 MNHNY, CDR2 SVGAGI (reference sequence). CDR3 amino acids: CASSLTGSAGYTF. The CDR3 DNA follows: TGTGCCAGCAGCCTGACAGGGTCGGCGGGCTACACCTTC.

This clone turned up a few times. The chain recombines TRBV11-3 with TRBJ2-2, with 7 bases matching TRBD2. J lost 4 bases, V lost 4 bases, and 9 bases had no gene match. The CDR3 consists of 16 residues. The germline gives CDR1 SGHNT, CDR2 YENEEA. CDR3 sequence: CASSSQPGLPTGELFF. The CDR3 coding sequence is TGTGCCAGCAGCTCCCAGCCGGGACTACCCACCGGGGAGCTGTTTTTT.

J is TRBJ2-1 and V is TRBV6-5, with TRBD2 as a possible D gene (6 bases). Germline lookup yields CDR1 MNHEY and CDR2 SVGAGI. There are 16 residues in the CDR3. The germline V and J ends were trimmed by 4 bases and 5 bases, with 18 bases remaining between them. The chain's CDR3 is CASSSLSGTPHNEQFF. The CDR3 region has the DNA TGTGCCAGCAGTTCCCTTTCCGGGACTCCTCACAATGAGCAGTTCTTC.

The V gene is TRBV11-3, the J gene TRBJ2-1, with D perhaps TRBD2 (6 bases). The length of the CDR3 is 16 residues. Germline assignment: CDR1 SGHNT and CDR2 YENEEA. V shed 2 bases and J shed 5 bases, with 16 bases lying between them. The CDR3 region is CASSLSARLANNEQFF. The CDR3, as DNA: TGTGCCAGCAGCTTAAGCGCTCGGCTAGCGAACAATGAGCAGTTCTTC.

The genes are TRBV11-2 and TRBJ2-1, with TRBD1 identical over 12 bases. There are 16 residues in the CDR3. Germline CDR1 reads SGHAT; CDR2 reads FQNNGV. The V and J ends lost 2 bases and 9 bases, in that order; junction bases with no gene match: 8. The CDR3 nucleotides are TGTGCCAGCAGCTTAACCGGGACAGGGGGCAGGGGTGAGCAGTTCTTC. It codes for CASSLTGTGGRGEQFF.

This clone was seen a few times. The V gene is TRBV30, the J gene TRBJ1-3; TRBD1 is a possible D gene (5 bases). CDR1 GTSNPN and CDR2 SVGIG come from the germline V gene (reference sequence). V dropped 2 bases and J dropped 2 bases, with 7 bases sitting between them. The CDR3 extends over 13 amino acids. This CDR3 reads CAWSPTAGNTIYF. CDR3 coding DNA: TGTGCCTGGAGTCCGACAGCTGGAAACACCATATATTTT.

The V call is TRBV24-1, the J call TRBJ2-2, with D unresolved. Looked up from germline, CDR1 is KGHDR and CDR2 is SFDVKD. V gave up 8 bases and J gave up 4 bases, with 7 bases separating them. The CDR3 extends over 12 amino acids. The CDR3 sequence: CATTRSTGELFF. CDR3 in DNA: TGTGCCACCACTAGAAGCACCGGGGAGCTGTTTTTT.

This chain connects TRBV11-3 to TRBJ2-1, with 10 bases lining up with TRBD2. The CDR3 loop spans 15 amino acids. V lost 5 bases to trimming and J lost 9 bases; unmatched junction nucleotides: 10. The germline V gene has CDR1 SGHNT and CDR2 YENEEA. The CDR3 loop reads CASSPSTSGGGEQFF. CDR3 nucleotides: TGTGCCAGCAGCCCCAGTACCAGCGGGGGGGGTGAGCAGTTCTTC.

This rearrangement joins TRBV19 to TRBJ1-1; D gene unclear. V lost 1 base to trimming and J lost 6 bases, with 9 bases between them. The germline V gene encodes CDR1 LNHDA and CDR2 SQIVND (reference sequence). The CDR3 has 13 residues. The CDR3 protein is CASSIGQSSEAFF. CDR3 nucleotides: TGTGCCAGTAGTATAGGGCAGTCCTCTGAAGCTTTCTTT.

V usage is TRBV30 and J usage is TRBJ1-5; TRBD1 agrees at 7 bases. The CDR3 length is 15 residues. V lost 3 bases and J lost 0; bases outside the gene matches: 5. Germline-derived CDR1 and CDR2 are GTSNPN and SVGIG (reference sequence). The CDR3 is CAWSRTGDSNQPQHF. Written as DNA, the CDR3 is TGTGCCTGGAGCCGAACAGGGGATAGCAATCAGCCCCAGCATTTT. Supplemented by reference TRBV30 and TRBJ1-5, the full variable domain reads SQTIHQWPATLVQPVGSPLSLECTVEGTSNPNLYWYRQAAGRGLQLLFYSVGIGQISSEVPQNLSASRPQDRQFILSSKKLLLSDSGFYLCAWSRTGDSNQPQHFGDGTRLSIL.

The chain has TRBV2 and TRBJ2-7, with a tentative D call TRBD1 (6 bases). Trimming left V 7 bases short and J 1 base short, with 14 bases between. The germline gives CDR1 SNHLY, CDR2 FYNNEI. The CDR3 loop spans 14 amino acids. The CDR3 sequence is CASKGTPSSYEQYF. CDR3 sequence (DNA): TGTGCCAGCAAAGGGACACCGTCGTCCTACGAGCAGTACTTC.

The V and J genes are TRBV4-2 and TRBJ2-4, with TRBD2 matching 8 bases. The CDR3 sequence is 18 residues long. Looked up from germline, CDR1 is LGHNA and CDR2 is YNFKEQ. The ends lost 1 base at V and 0 bases at J; junction bases unmatched: 8. The CDR3 sequence: CASSQVAAGALAKNIQYF. The DNA of the CDR3 is TGTGCCAGCAGCCAAGTCGCAGCGGGGGCACTAGCCAAAAACATTCAGTACTTC.

The V call is TRBV6-6, the J call TRBJ2-7, with 7 bases that match TRBD1. V was clipped by 4 bases and J by 6 bases; unmatched bases: 6. This CDR3 has 13 amino acids. Germline-derived CDR1 and CDR2 are MNHNY and SVGAGI (reference sequence). The CDR3 nucleotides read TGTGCCAGCAGTTCGACGACAGGGAGCGAGCAGTACTTC. Translating it yields CASSSTTGSEQYF.

This chain uses TRBV24-1 with TRBJ2-7; 10 bases map to TRBD2. With 4 bases clipped from V and 3 bases from J, the junction kept 11 bases outside the gene matches. CDR3 length: 17 amino acids. Germline V gene sequence: CDR1 KGHDR, CDR2 SFDVKD. For the CDR3, the DNA is TGTGCCACCAGTGACCGCCGGGTAGCGGGAGGTTTCTACGAGCAGTACTTC. Its protein product is CATSDRRVAGGFYEQYF.

The count of this clone is one. V gene TRBV11-3 combines with J gene TRBJ1-2, with D tentatively TRBD1 (6 bases). The CDR3 has 12 amino acids. Per germline, CDR1 SGHNT and CDR2 YENEEA. The V gene lost 3 bases and the J gene lost 8 bases, with 10 bases spanning the gap. CDR3 DNA: TGTGCCAGCAGCTTCGGGGGGCGAGGCTACACCTTC. Amino acid sequence: CASSFGGRGYTF.

This clone was picked up one time. Other nucleotide sequences in the sample specify the same CDR3. The chain employs TRBV5-1 and TRBJ1-6, with D maybe TRBD1 (5 bases). The V gene lost 0 bases and the J gene lost 7 bases, with 11 bases spanning the gap. Germline V CDR1 and CDR2: SGHRS, YFSETQ. The CDR3 extends over 15 amino acids. The CDR3 DNA is TGCGCCAGCAGCTTGGATAGGGGAACGAATTCACCCCTCCACTTT. Its protein product is CASSLDRGTNSPLHF. The full variable domain, its missing parts supplied by reference TRBV5-1 and TRBJ1-6, is KAGVTQTPRYLIKTRGQQVTLSCSPISGHRSVSWYQQTPGQGLQFLFEYFSETQRNKGNFPGRFSGRQFSNSRSEMNVSTLELGDSALYLCASSLDRGTNSPLHFGNGTRLTVT.

This clone was recorded at least ten times. Within the sample, other DNA sequences also encode this same CDR3. The gene calls are TRBV27 and TRBJ2-2, with 9 bases that match TRBD2. Germline loops: CDR1 MNHEY, CDR2 SMNVEV (reference sequence). Trimming removed 3 bases from V and 5 bases from J; junction bases left unmatched: 4. The CDR3 contains 15 residues. The CDR3 here is CASSFGTSGTGELFF. In nucleotides, the CDR3 is TGTGCCAGCAGTTTCGGAACTAGCGGGACCGGGGAGCTGTTTTTT.